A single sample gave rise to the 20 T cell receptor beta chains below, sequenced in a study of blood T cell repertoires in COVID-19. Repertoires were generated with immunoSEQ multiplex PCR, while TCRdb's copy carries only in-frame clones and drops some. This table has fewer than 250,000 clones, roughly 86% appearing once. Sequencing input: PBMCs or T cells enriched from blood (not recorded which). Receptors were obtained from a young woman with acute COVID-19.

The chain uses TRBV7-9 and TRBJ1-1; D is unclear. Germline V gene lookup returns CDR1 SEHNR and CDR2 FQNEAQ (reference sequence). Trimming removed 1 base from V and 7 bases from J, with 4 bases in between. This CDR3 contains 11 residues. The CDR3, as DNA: TGTGCCAGCAGCTTAGATCATGAAGCTTTCTTT. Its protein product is CASSLDHEAFF. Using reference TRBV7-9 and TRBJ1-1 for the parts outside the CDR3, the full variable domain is DTGVSQNPRHKITKRGQNVTFRCDPISEHNRLYWYRQTLGQGPEFLTYFQNEAQLEKSRLLSDRFSAERPKGSFSTLEIQRTEQGDSAMYLCASSLDHEAFFGQGTRLTVV.

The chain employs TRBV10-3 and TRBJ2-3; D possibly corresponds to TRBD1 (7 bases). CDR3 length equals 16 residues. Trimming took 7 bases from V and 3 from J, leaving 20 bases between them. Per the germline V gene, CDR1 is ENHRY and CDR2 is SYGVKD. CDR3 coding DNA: TGTGCCATCAAGGGGCCCACGCAGGGGGGTACAGATACGCAGTATTTT. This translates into CAIKGPTQGGTDTQYF.

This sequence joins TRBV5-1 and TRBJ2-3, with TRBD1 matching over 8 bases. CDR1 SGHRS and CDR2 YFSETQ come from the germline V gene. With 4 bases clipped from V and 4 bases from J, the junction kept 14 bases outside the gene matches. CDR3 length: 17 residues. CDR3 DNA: TGCGCCAGCAGCCTGGAGGTAGGGACAGGTCAGGCAGATACGCAGTATTTT. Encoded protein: CASSLEVGTGQADTQYF.

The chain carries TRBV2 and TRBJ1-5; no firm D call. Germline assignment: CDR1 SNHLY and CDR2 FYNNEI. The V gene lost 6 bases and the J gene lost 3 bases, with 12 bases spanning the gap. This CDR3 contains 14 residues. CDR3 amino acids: CASRPNSYNQPQHF. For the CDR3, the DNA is TGTGCCAGCAGGCCCAACAGTTACAATCAGCCCCAGCATTTT.

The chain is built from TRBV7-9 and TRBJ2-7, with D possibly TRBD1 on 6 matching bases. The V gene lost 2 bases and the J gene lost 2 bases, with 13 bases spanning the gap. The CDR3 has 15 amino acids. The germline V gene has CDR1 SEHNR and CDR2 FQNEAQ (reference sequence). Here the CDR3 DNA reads TGTGCCAGCAGCTTAAGCACAGGGTTCGCCTACGAGCAGTACTTC. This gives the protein CASSLSTGFAYEQYF.

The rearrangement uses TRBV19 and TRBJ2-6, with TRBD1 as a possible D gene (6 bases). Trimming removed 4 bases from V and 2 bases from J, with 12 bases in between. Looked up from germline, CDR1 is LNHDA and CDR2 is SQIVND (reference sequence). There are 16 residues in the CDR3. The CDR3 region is CASSKQTGTGANVLTF. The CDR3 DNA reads TGTGCCAGTAGTAAGCAAACAGGGACTGGGGCCAACGTCCTGACTTTC.

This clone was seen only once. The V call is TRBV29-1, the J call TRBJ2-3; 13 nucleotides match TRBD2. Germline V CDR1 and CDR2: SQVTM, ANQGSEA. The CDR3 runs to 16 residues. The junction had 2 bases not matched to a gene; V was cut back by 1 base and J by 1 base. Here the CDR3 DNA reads TGCAGCGTTGAAGGTGGACTAGCGGGGGGCACAGATACGCAGTATTTT. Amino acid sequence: CSVEGGLAGGTDTQYF.

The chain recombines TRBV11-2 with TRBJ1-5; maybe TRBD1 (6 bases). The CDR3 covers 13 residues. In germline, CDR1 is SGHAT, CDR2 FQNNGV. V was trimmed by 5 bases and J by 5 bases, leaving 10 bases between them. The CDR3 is CASSPTGHQPQHF. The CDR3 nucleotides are TGTGCCAGCAGCCCGACAGGCCATCAGCCCCAGCATTTT.

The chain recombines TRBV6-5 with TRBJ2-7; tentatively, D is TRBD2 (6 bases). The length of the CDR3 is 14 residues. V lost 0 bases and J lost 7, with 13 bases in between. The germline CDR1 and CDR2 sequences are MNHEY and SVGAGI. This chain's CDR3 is CASSYSGLTVEQYF. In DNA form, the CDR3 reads TGTGCCAGCAGTTACTCGGGACTGACGGTAGAGCAGTACTTC.

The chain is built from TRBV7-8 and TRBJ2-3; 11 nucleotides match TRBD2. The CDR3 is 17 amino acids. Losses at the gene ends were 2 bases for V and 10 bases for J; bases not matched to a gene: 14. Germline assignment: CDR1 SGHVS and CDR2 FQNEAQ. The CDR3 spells CASSLHTSGGEGMAQYF. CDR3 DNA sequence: TGTGCCAGCAGCTTACATACTAGCGGGGGTGAGGGTATGGCGCAGTATTTT.

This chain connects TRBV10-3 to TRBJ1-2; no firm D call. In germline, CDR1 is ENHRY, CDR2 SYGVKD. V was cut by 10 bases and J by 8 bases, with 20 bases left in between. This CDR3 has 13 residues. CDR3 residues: CATLRPGTNGYTF. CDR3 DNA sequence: TGTGCCACCCTGCGCCCGGGAACGAACGGCTACACCTTC.

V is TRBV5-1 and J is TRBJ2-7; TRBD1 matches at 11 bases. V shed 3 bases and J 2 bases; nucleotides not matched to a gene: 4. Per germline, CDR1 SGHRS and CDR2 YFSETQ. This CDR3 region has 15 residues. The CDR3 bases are TGCGCCAGCAGCTGGGGGACAGGGGGGACCTACGAGCAGTACTTC. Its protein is CASSWGTGGTYEQYF.

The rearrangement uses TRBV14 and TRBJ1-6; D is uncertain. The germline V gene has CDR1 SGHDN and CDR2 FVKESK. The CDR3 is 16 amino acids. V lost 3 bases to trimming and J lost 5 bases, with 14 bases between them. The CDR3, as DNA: TGTGCCAGCAGCCATCGACCGCCCGAGGATAATTCACCCCTCCACTTT. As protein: CASSHRPPEDNSPLHF.

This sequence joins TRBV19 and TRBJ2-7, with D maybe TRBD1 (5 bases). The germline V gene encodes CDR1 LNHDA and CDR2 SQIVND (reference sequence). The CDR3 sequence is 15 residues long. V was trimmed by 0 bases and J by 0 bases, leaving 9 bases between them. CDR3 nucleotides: TGTGCCAGTAGTATAGACGCAGGGTCCTCCTACGAGCAGTACTTC. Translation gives CASSIDAGSSYEQYF.

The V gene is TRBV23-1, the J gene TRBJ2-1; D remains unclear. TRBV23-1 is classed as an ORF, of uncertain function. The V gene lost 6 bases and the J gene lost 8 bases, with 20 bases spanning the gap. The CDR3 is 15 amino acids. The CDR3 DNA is TGCGCCAGCAGCCCTCTGCTAACGCGCTCCGATGAGCAGTTCTTC. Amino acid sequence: CASSPLLTRSDEQFF.

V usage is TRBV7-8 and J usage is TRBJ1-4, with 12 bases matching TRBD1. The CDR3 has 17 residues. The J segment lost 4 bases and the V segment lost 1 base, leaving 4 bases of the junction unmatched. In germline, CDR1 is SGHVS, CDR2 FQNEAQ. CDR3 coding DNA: TGTGCCAGCAGCTTAGGGGGACAGGGGGCTGGTAATGAAAAACTGTTTTTT. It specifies CASSLGGQGAGNEKLFF. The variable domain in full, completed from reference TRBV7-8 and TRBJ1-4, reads GAGVSQSPRYKVAKRGQDVALRCDPISGHVSLFWYQQALGQGPEFLTYFQNEAQLDKSGLPSDRFFAERPEGSVSTLKIQRTQQEDSAVYLCASSLGGQGAGNEKLFFGSGTQLSVL.

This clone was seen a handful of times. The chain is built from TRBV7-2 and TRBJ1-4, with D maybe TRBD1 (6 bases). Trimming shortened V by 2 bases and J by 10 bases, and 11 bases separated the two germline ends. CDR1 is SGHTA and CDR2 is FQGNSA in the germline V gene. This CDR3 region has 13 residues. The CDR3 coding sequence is TGTGCCAGCAGCTTACGCAGGGGTGGAAAACTGTTTTTT. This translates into CASSLRRGGKLFF.

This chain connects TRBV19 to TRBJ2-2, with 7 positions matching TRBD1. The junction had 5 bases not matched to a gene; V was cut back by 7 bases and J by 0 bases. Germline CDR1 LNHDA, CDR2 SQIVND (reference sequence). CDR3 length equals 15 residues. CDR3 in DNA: TGTGCCAGTACCCCCGGGACAGCGAACACCGGGGAGCTGTTTTTT. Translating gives CASTPGTANTGELFF.

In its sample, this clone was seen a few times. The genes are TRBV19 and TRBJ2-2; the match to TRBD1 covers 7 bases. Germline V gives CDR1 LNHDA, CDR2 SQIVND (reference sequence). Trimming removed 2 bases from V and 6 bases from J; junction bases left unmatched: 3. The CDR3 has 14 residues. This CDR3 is CASSITDRSGELFF. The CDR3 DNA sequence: TGTGCCAGTAGTATAACGGACAGGTCCGGGGAGCTGTTTTTT.

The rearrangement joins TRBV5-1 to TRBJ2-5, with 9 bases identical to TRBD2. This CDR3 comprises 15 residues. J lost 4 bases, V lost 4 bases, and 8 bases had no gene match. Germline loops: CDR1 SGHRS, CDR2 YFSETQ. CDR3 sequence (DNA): TGCGCCAGCAGCCCTCAGCGGGGGGCCGTAGAGACCCAGTACTTC. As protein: CASSPQRGAVETQYF.